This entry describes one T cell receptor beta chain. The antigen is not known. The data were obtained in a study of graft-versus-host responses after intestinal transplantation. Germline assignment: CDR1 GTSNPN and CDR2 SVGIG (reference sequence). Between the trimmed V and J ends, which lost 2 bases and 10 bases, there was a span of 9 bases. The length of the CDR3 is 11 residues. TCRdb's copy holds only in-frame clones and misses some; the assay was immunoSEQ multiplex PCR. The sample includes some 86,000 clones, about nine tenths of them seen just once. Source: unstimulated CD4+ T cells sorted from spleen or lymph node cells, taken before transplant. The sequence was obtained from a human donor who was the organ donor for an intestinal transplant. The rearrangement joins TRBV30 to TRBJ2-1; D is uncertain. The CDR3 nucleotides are TGTGCCTGGAGTACCAGCGCCGAGCAGTTCTTC. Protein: CAWSTSAEQFF.